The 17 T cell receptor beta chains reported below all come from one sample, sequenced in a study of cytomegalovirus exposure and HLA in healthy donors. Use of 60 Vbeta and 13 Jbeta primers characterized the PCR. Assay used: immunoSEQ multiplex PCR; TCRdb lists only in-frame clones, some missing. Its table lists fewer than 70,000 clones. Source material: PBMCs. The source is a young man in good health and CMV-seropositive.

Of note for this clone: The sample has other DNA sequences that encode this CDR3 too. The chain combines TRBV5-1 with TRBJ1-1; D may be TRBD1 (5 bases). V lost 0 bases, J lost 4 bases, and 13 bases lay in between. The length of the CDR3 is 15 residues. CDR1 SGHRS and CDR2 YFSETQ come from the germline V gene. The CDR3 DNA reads TGCGCCAGCAGCTTGGACGACGACAGAGCCACTGAAGCTTTCTTT. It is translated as CASSLDDDRATEAFF.

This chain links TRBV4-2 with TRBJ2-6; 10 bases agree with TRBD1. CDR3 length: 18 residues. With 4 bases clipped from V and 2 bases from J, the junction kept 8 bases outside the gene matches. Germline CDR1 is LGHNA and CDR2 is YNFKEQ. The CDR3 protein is CASSRNRDRGPGANVLTF. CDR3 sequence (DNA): TGTGCCAGCAGCCGTAACCGAGACAGGGGGCCTGGGGCCAACGTCCTGACTTTC.

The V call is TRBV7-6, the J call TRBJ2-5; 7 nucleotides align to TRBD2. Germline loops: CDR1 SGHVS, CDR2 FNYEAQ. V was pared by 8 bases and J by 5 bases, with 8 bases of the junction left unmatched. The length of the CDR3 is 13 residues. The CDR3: CASGEGLPETQYF. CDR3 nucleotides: TGTGCCAGCGGGGAGGGATTACCGGAGACCCAGTACTTC.

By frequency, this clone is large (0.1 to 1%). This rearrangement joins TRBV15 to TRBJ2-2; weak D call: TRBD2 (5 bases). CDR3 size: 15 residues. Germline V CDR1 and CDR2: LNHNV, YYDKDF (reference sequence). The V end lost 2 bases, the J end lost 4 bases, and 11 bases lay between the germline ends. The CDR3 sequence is CATSRSRDLTGELFF. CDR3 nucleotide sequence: TGTGCCACCAGCAGATCCCGGGATCTCACCGGGGAGCTGTTTTTT. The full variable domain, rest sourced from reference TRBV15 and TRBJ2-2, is DAMVIQNPRYQVTQFGKPVTLSCSQTLNHNVMYWYQQKSSQAPKLLFHYYDKDFNNEADTPDNFQSRRPNTSFCFLDIRSPGLGDTAMYLCATSRSRDLTGELFFGEGSRLTVL.

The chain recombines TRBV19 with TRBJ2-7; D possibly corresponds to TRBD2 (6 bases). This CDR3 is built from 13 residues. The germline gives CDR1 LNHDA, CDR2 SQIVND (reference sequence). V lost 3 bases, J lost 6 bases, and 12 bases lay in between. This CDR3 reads CASSIPGGLEQYF. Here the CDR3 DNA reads TGTGCCAGTAGTATTCCCGGAGGGCTCGAGCAGTACTTC. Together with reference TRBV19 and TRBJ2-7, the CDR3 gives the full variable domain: DGGITQSPKYLFRKEGQNVTLSCEQNLNHDAMYWYRQDPGQGLRLIYYSQIVNDFQKGDIAEGYSVSREKKESFPLTVTSAQKNPTAFYLCASSIPGGLEQYFGPGTRLTVT.

The CDR3 spells CAWSTSGSPYEQYF. DNA of the CDR3: TGTGCCTGGAGCACAAGCGGGAGCCCGTACGAGCAGTACTTC. The J gene is TRBJ2-7, the V gene TRBV30; 8 bases fit TRBD2. CDR1 is GTSNPN, CDR2 SVGIG, per germline (reference sequence). The CDR3 is made up of 14 amino acids. Trimming cost V 3 bases and J 4 bases; bases outside gene matches: 8.

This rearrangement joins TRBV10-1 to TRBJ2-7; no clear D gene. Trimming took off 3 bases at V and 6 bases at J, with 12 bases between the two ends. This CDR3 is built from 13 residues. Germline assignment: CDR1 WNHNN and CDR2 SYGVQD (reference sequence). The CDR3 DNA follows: TGCGCCAGCAGTGAAGATCCGGGTGGCGAGCAGTACTTC. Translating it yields CASSEDPGGEQYF.

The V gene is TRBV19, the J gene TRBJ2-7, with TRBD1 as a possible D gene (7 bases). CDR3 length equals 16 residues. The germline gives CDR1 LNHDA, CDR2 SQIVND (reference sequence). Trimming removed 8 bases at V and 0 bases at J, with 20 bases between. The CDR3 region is CASANWGRGASYEQYF. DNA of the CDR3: TGTGCCAGTGCCAACTGGGGCAGGGGGGCCTCCTACGAGCAGTACTTC.

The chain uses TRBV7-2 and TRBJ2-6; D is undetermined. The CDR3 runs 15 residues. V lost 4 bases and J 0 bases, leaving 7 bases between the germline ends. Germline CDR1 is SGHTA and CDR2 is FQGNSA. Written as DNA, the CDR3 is TGTGCCAGCAGCTCCCTCCCCTCTGGGGCCAACGTCCTGACTTTC. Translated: CASSSLPSGANVLTF.

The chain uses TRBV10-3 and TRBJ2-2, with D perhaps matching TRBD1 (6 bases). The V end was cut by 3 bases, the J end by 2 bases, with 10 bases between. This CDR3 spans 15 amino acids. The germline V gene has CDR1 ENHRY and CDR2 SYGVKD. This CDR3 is CAISDSGTNTGELFF. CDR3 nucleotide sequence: TGTGCCATCAGTGATTCCGGGACAAACACCGGGGAGCTGTTTTTT.

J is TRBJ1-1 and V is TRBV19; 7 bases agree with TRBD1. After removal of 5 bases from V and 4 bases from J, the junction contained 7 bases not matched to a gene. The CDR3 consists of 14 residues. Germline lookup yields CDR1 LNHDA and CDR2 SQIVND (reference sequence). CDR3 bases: TGTGCCAGTAGTCGACAGGGCGGAGGCACTGAAGCTTTCTTT. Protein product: CASSRQGGGTEAFF.

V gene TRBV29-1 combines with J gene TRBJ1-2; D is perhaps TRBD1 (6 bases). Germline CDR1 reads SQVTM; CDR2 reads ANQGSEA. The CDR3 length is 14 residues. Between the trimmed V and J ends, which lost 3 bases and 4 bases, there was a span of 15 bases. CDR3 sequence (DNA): TGCAGCGTTGATACTACAGGGAATTCCTATGGCTACACCTTC. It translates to CSVDTTGNSYGYTF.

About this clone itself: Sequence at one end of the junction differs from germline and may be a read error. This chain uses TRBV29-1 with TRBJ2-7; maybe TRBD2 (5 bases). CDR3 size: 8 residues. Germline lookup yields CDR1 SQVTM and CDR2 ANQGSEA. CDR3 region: CSVDGETF. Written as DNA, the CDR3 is TGCAGCGTTGACGGGGAAACCTTC.

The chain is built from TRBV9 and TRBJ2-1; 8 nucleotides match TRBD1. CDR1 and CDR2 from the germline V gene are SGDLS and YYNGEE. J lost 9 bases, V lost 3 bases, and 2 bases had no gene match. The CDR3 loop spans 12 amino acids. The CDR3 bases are TGTGCCAGCAGCGGCAGGGGGCGTGAGCAGTTCTTC. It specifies CASSGRGREQFF.

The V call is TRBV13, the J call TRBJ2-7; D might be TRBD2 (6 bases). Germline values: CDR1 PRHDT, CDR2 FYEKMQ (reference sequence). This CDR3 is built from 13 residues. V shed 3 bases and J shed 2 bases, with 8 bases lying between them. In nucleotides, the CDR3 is TGTGCCAGCAGCTTGGAGCGGGCCTACGAGCAGTACTTC. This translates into CASSLERAYEQYF. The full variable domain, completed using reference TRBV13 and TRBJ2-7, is AAGVIQSPRHLIKEKRETATLKCYPIPRHDTVYWYQQGPGQDPQFLISFYEKMQSDKGSIPDRFSAQQFSDYHSELNMSSLELGDSALYFCASSLERAYEQYFGPGTRLTVT.

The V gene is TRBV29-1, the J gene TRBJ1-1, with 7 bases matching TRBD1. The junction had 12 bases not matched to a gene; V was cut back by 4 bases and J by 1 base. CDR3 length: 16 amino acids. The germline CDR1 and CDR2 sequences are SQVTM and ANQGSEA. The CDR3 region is CSVVPPRRTGNTEAFF. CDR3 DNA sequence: TGCAGCGTTGTGCCCCCACGGAGGACAGGGAACACTGAAGCTTTCTTT. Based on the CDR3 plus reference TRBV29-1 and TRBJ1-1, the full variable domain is SAVISQKPSRDICQRGTSLTIQCQVDSQVTMMFWYRQQPGQSLTLIATANQGSEATYESGFVIDKFPISRPNLTFSTLTVSNMSPEDSSIYLCSVVPPRRTGNTEAFFGQGTRLTVV.

CDR3 nucleotides: TGTGCCAGTAGTATTCGCGTGGGGACACCCTCTGGAAACACCATATATTTT. Translating it yields CASSIRVGTPSGNTIYF. The rearrangement links TRBV19 to TRBJ1-3; D is possibly TRBD1 (6 bases). Germline V gene sequence: CDR1 LNHDA, CDR2 SQIVND (reference sequence). The V end was cut by 3 bases, the J end by 0 bases, with 15 bases between. CDR3 length: 17 residues.